The source of this T cell receptor (beta chain) is a study of blood T cell repertoires in COVID-19. Study in general: Whether acute or convalescent, the COVID-19 samples came from the United States, Italy and Spain.

Germline V gene lookup returns CDR1 SGHRS and CDR2 YFSETQ. The V segment lost 0 bases and the J segment 4 bases; nucleotides outside the gene matches: 3. CDR3 length: 15 amino acids. Patients from Seattle were sampled longitudinally, starting during active infection. Methods used by the authors: It was from reference gene primer amplification that nucleated cell counts were estimated. The method was immunoSEQ multiplex PCR; TCRdb's version includes in-frame clones alone and lacks a portion of them. V and J calls and clone size are as listed in that table; D and trimming were resolved from the DNA. The sample lists around 200,000 clones; 70% to 90% were seen once.

This clonotype was sampled from a person aged 65 to 79 with COVID-19, enrolled during active disease. This chain uses TRBV5-1 with TRBJ2-7, with 11 bases fitting TRBD1. Sequences were obtained from peripheral blood. The DNA for the CDR3 is TGCGCCAGCAGCTTGGATGGGACAGGGGGATACGAGCAGTACTTC. It codes for CASSLDGTGGYEQYF.